These T cell receptor beta chains were read from a single sample in a study of T cells in Graves' hyperthyroidism and ophthalmopathy. TCRdb called the multiplex PCR reads again in MiXCR, with one record for every CDR3 protein. The sample has some 490,000 distinct CDR3 sequences, about 16% seen once. What was sequenced was blood. The receptor source for this set is a woman aged 30 to 39 with Graves' ophthalmopathy. The CDR3 runs from the conserved cysteine through the conserved F or W. A D gene is named only where the DNA matches it firmly. For some rows the clone size is stated as once, few or many, or as a class when expanded; others skip it.

clone size: many
V gene: TRBV12-3/TRBV12-4
D gene: TRBD1
J gene: TRBJ1-6
CDR3 DNA: TGTGCCAGCAGTTACGGACAGGGGGCGAGACCACCCCTCCACTTT
CDR3 protein: CASSYGQGARPPLHF

clone size: many
V gene: TRBV2
D gene: NA
J gene: TRBJ1-1
CDR3 DNA: TGTGCCAGCAGTGAAGCTACGGGCACTGAAGCTTTCTTT
CDR3 protein: CASSEATGTEAFF

clone size: many
V gene: TRBV12-3/TRBV12-4
D gene: NA
J gene: TRBJ1-1
CDR3 DNA: TGTGCCAGCCGAGACAACTCCAACACTGAAGCTTTCTTT
CDR3 protein: CASRDNSNTEAFF

clone size: many
V gene: TRBV7-2
D gene: NA
J gene: TRBJ2-5
CDR3 DNA: TGTGCCAGCAGCCGGGGGCGAGAGACCCAGTACTTC
CDR3 protein: CASSRGRETQYF

clone size: many
V gene: TRBV2
D gene: TRBD2
J gene: TRBJ2-3
CDR3 DNA: TGTGCCAGCACTGGACTAGCGGGGGCCCCCGATACGCAGTATTTT
CDR3 protein: CASTGLAGAPDTQYF

clone size: many
V gene: TRBV7-3
D gene: NA
J gene: TRBJ2-7
CDR3 DNA: TGTGCCAGCAGCCCGGGGCTACTTTCCTACGAGCAGTACTTC
CDR3 protein: CASSPGLLSYEQYF

clone size: many
V gene: TRBV30
D gene: TRBD1
J gene: TRBJ2-7
CDR3 DNA: TGTGCCTGGAGTGGGGGGACAGCCGCCTACGAGCAGTACTTC
CDR3 protein: CAWSGGTAAYEQYF

clone size: few
V gene: TRBV6-5
D gene: NA
J gene: TRBJ1-1
CDR3 DNA: TGTGCCAGCAGTTACCCGGTCGGAACCCACACTGAAGCTTTCTTT
CDR3 protein: CASSYPVGTHTEAFF

clone size: medium-sized
V gene: TRBV19
D gene: NA
J gene: TRBJ1-1
CDR3 DNA: TGTGCCAGTAGTATGGGGACAACAGAAGCTTTCTTT
CDR3 protein: CASSMGTTEAFF

clone size: NA
V gene: TRBV2
D gene: NA
J gene: TRBJ2-7
CDR3 DNA: TGTGCCGGCAGCTTATTCGGGTTGAGAGCCTACGAGCAGTACTTC
CDR3 protein: CAGSLFGLRAYEQYF

clone size: few
V gene: TRBV3-1
D gene: TRBD2
J gene: TRBJ2-7
CDR3 DNA: TGTGCCAGCATGGGGGGGGACGAGCAGTACTTC
CDR3 protein: CASMGGDEQYF

clone size: many
V gene: TRBV18
D gene: NA
J gene: TRBJ2-3
CDR3 DNA: TGTGCCAGCTCACCACCGGTCGGGATCGACGAAGATACGCAGTATTTT
CDR3 protein: CASSPPVGIDEDTQYF

clone size: NA
V gene: TRBV20-1
D gene: NA
J gene: TRBJ2-3
CDR3 DNA: TGCAGTGCTAGTAGCCCGGCTCAGACCACAGATACGCAGTATTTT
CDR3 protein: CSASSPAQTTDTQYF

clone size: few
V gene: TRBV7-2
D gene: TRBD2
J gene: TRBJ2-2
CDR3 DNA: TGTGCCAGCAGCTCACTGCTAGCGGAGAACACCGGGGAGCTGTTTTTT
CDR3 protein: CASSSLLAENTGELFF

clone size: NA
V gene: TRBV4-3
D gene: TRBD2
J gene: TRBJ2-2
CDR3 DNA: TGCGCCAGCAGCCCCAGAGACTTTCTACAGGGGGAGACTAGCGGGAGTGACGCCGGGGAGCTGTTTTTT
CDR3 protein: CASSPRDFLQGETSGSDAGELFF

clone size: many
V gene: TRBV7-3
D gene: NA
J gene: TRBJ2-3
CDR3 DNA: TGTGCCAGCAGCCCCCTCTGGAGCACAGATACGCAGTATTTT
CDR3 protein: CASSPLWSTDTQYF

clone size: many
V gene: TRBV9
D gene: TRBD2
J gene: TRBJ2-2
CDR3 DNA: TGTGCCAGCAGCGTACGGACTAGCGGGACCGGGGAGCTGTTTTTT
CDR3 protein: CASSVRTSGTGELFF

clone size: many
V gene: TRBV28
D gene: TRBD1
J gene: TRBJ2-3
CDR3 DNA: TGTGCCAGCAGTCCCGGGACAGCAGATACGCAGTATTTT
CDR3 protein: CASSPGTADTQYF

clone size: many
V gene: TRBV7-2
D gene: NA
J gene: TRBJ2-1
CDR3 DNA: TGTGCCAGCAGCTTAAGACGGGCCTACAATGAGCAGTTCTTC
CDR3 protein: CASSLRRAYNEQFF

clone size: many
V gene: TRBV20-1
D gene: TRBD1
J gene: TRBJ2-2
CDR3 DNA: TGCAGTGCTGGCCGACAGGGCATGGCCGGGGAGCTGTTTTTT
CDR3 protein: CSAGRQGMAGELFF

clone size: many
V gene: TRBV6-2/TRBV6-3
D gene: TRBD2
J gene: TRBJ2-1
CDR3 DNA: TGTGCCAGCAGTTACTCGAGGAGCGGGAGGGCATATGAGCAGTTCTTC
CDR3 protein: CASSYSRSGRAYEQFF

clone size: many
V gene: TRBV27
D gene: NA
J gene: TRBJ1-2
CDR3 DNA: TGTGCCAGCTGGTGGAAAGGTTTCGGCTACACCTTC
CDR3 protein: CASWWKGFGYTF

clone size: NA
V gene: TRBV7-9
D gene: TRBD1
J gene: TRBJ1-6
CDR3 DNA: TGTGCCAGCAGGCCAACAGGGGCCTTCTATAATTCACCCCTCCACTTT
CDR3 protein: CASRPTGAFYNSPLHF

clone size: many
V gene: TRBV27
D gene: NA
J gene: TRBJ1-6
CDR3 DNA: TGTGCCAGCAGCCGCTCAAATTCACCCCTCCACTTT
CDR3 protein: CASSRSNSPLHF

clone size: few
V gene: TRBV5-5
D gene: NA
J gene: TRBJ2-2
CDR3 DNA: TGTGCCAGCAGCTTGGGGACCAGGGTACACACCGGGGAGCTGTTTTTT
CDR3 protein: CASSLGTRVHTGELFF

clone size: NA
V gene: TRBV20-1
D gene: NA
J gene: TRBJ1-5
CDR3 DNA: TGCAGTGCACCTCGATCGGGGATAAATCAGCCCCAGCATTTT
CDR3 protein: CSAPRSGINQPQHF

clone size: NA
V gene: TRBV28
D gene: NA
J gene: TRBJ2-1
CDR3 DNA: TGTGCCAGCAGTTTGGACACGGGGGCTTACAATGAGCAGTTCTTC
CDR3 protein: CASSLDTGAYNEQFF

clone size: few
V gene: TRBV27
D gene: TRBD2
J gene: TRBJ2-5
CDR3 DNA: TGTGCCAGCAGTTCGACTAGCGGGAGGGCTCGAGGAGTGGGCGTGGAGACCCAGTACTTC
CDR3 protein: CASSSTSGRARGVGVETQYF

clone size: many
V gene: TRBV28
D gene: NA
J gene: TRBJ2-1
CDR3 DNA: TGTGCCACCCGAGGGGGAGTATCGTCCTACAATGAGCAGTTCTTC
CDR3 protein: CATRGGVSSYNEQFF

clone size: NA
V gene: TRBV20-1
D gene: NA
J gene: TRBJ1-4
CDR3 DNA: TGCAGTGCTAGAGATGGGCCCCTTAATGAAAAACTGTTTTTT
CDR3 protein: CSARDGPLNEKLFF

clone size: many
V gene: TRBV18
D gene: NA
J gene: TRBJ2-6
CDR3 DNA: TGTGCCAGCTCACCACCGGCGAGAGGCGGAGGGGCCAACGTCCTGACTTTC
CDR3 protein: CASSPPARGGGANVLTF

clone size: many
V gene: TRBV4-3
D gene: NA
J gene: TRBJ2-3
CDR3 DNA: TGCGCCAGCAGCCAAGATAAGGGGGGCGTAACAGATACGCAGTATTTT
CDR3 protein: CASSQDKGGVTDTQYF

clone size: many
V gene: TRBV27
D gene: TRBD2
J gene: TRBJ2-2
CDR3 DNA: TGTGCCAGCAATCTAGCGGGAGAGGACACCGGGGAGCTGTTTTTT
CDR3 protein: CASNLAGEDTGELFF

clone size: few
V gene: TRBV9
D gene: TRBD2
J gene: TRBJ2-1
CDR3 DNA: TGTGCCAGCAGCGGAAGGACTAGCCGATCCTACAATGAGCAGTTCTTC
CDR3 protein: CASSGRTSRSYNEQFF

clone size: NA
V gene: TRBV30
D gene: NA
J gene: TRBJ1-2
CDR3 DNA: TGTGCCTGGTCGCCCGGGGGCTATGGCTACACCTTC
CDR3 protein: CAWSPGGYGYTF

clone size: many
V gene: TRBV5-5
D gene: NA
J gene: TRBJ2-2
CDR3 DNA: TGTGCCAGCAGCTTGTCGGGAGAGAGGACCGGGGAGCTGTTTTTT
CDR3 protein: CASSLSGERTGELFF

clone size: once
V gene: TRBV4-3
D gene: NA
J gene: TRBJ1-4
CDR3 DNA: TGCGCCAGCAGCCAAGAAGGAGACAACGATGAAAGACTGTTTTTT
CDR3 protein: CASSQEGDNDERLFF

clone size: many
V gene: TRBV6-5
D gene: NA
J gene: TRBJ1-2
CDR3 DNA: TGTGCCAGCAGTTACGATGCCCGGGGGAACTATGGCTACACCTTC
CDR3 protein: CASSYDARGNYGYTF

clone size: NA
V gene: TRBV30
D gene: NA
J gene: TRBJ2-5
CDR3 DNA: TGTGCCTGGAGTGAGGCAGGGTACGAGACCCAGTACTTC
CDR3 protein: CAWSEAGYETQYF

clone size: NA
V gene: TRBV9
D gene: NA
J gene: TRBJ1-3
CDR3 DNA: TGTGCCAGCAGCGTAGGACCCTCTGGAAACACCATATATTTT
CDR3 protein: CASSVGPSGNTIYF

clone size: NA
V gene: TRBV2
D gene: NA
J gene: TRBJ2-1
CDR3 DNA: TGTGCCAGCAGGGCCCTAACGGCCCCCTACAATGAGCAGTTCTTC
CDR3 protein: CASRALTAPYNEQFF

clone size: NA
V gene: TRBV20-1
D gene: NA
J gene: TRBJ1-1
CDR3 DNA: TGCAGTGCTAGTGGGGGGTGGACTGAAGCTTTCTTT
CDR3 protein: CSASGGWTEAFF

clone size: many
V gene: TRBV6-5
D gene: TRBD2
J gene: TRBJ2-5
CDR3 DNA: TGTGCCAGCAGTTACTTTGGGACTAGCGGCGAAGAGACCCAGTACTTC
CDR3 protein: CASSYFGTSGEETQYF

clone size: NA
V gene: TRBV11-2
D gene: NA
J gene: TRBJ1-1
CDR3 DNA: TGTGCCAGCAGCTTTCGGCGACAGCCTGTAATGAACACTGAAGCTTTCTTT
CDR3 protein: CASSFRRQPVMNTEAFF

clone size: few
V gene: TRBV5-6
D gene: TRBD2
J gene: TRBJ2-3
CDR3 DNA: TGTGCCAGCAGCTTGCATGCGGGAGGGTGGTCAGATACGCAGTATTTT
CDR3 protein: CASSLHAGGWSDTQYF

clone size: NA
V gene: TRBV9
D gene: NA
J gene: TRBJ1-1
CDR3 DNA: TGTGCCAGCAGCGTAGCCCCGGGACCGACGAACACTGAAGCTTTCTTT
CDR3 protein: CASSVAPGPTNTEAFF

clone size: NA
V gene: TRBV13
D gene: NA
J gene: TRBJ2-1
CDR3 DNA: TGTGCCAGCAGCTTAGGAGGCTCCGGAAGGGCGGGATCCTACAATGAGCAGTTCTTC
CDR3 protein: CASSLGGSGRAGSYNEQFF

clone size: many
V gene: TRBV20-1
D gene: TRBD2
J gene: TRBJ2-7
CDR3 DNA: TGCAGTGCTAGAGATATGCGGGAGTGGAGCGAGCAGTACTTC
CDR3 protein: CSARDMREWSEQYF

clone size: many
V gene: TRBV28
D gene: NA
J gene: TRBJ2-3
CDR3 DNA: TGTGCCAGCAGTTTTAGAACGTGGGAGGACCGTACGCAGTATTTT
CDR3 protein: CASSFRTWEDRTQYF